This TCR beta chain was identified in a study of T cell repertoires in cytomegalovirus infection. In the study overall: CMV infection together with matching HLA type was indicated by public TCR beta signatures. Findings and caveats of the study: Carriers of CMV plus the relevant HLA were identified by cumulative public TCR beta family frequency. What dominated the ex vivo response were HLA-C-restricted CMV-specific TCR beta clonotypes.

Many counts were recorded for this clonotype. The target antigen is unknown. Each CDR3 protein gets one entry after TCRdb re-called the reads with MiXCR. This table has about 260,000 distinct CDR3 sequences, roughly 15% appearing once. This CDR3 has 17 residues. V was shortened by 1 base and J by 0 bases, with 14 bases between the two germline ends. The V gene's germline CDR1 is SGHTA and CDR2 FQGNSA. The TCR sequence derives from a human donor in good health (CMV status not recorded). Some clones in this sample may be carry-over from other donors' samples. Sequenced material: PBMCs. V gene TRBV7-2 combines with J gene TRBJ2-3; D may be TRBD2 (5 bases). CDR3 nucleotide sequence: TGTGCCAGCAGCTTAGGACCCCCGAGGACTAGCACAGATACGCAGTATTTT. Its translation is CASSLGPPRTSTDTQYF. Looking up the rest from reference TRBV7-2 and TRBJ2-3 gives the full variable domain: GAGVSQSPSNKVTEKGKDVELRCDPISGHTALYWYRQSLGQGLEFLIYFQGNSAPDKSGLPSDRFSAERTGGSVSTLTIQRTQQEDSAVYLCASSLGPPRTSTDTQYFGPGTRLTVL.